This TCR beta chain was retrieved from a study of shared clonotypes between healthy human individuals. Clones were read by immunoSEQ multiplex PCR, and TCRdb kept only the in-frame ones, dropping some. The data hold about 1 million clones, with more than 60% observed a single time. The CDR3 loop spans 12 amino acids. V dropped 3 bases and J dropped 4; count of bases not matched to a gene: 1. Germline-derived CDR1 and CDR2 are SQVTM and ANQGSEA. The rearrangement links TRBV29-1 to TRBJ2-3; 7 bases are shared with TRBD1. Material for sequencing was memory CD4+ T cells sorted from blood. As to subset: CD45RA-negative fraction. The clonotype originates from a man in his late teens or twenties in good health. CDR3 residues: CSVDQGADTQYF. CDR3 nucleotide sequence: TGCAGCGTTGATCAGGGGGCAGATACGCAGTATTTT.